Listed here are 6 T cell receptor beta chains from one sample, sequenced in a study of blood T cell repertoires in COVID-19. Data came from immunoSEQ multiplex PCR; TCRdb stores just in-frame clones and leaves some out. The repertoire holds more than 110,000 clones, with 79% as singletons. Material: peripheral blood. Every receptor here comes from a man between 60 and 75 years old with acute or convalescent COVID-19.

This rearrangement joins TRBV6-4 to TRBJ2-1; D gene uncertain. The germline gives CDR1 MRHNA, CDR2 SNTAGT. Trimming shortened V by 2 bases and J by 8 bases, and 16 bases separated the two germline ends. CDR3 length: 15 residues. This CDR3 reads CASSDTTQDNYEQFF. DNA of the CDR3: TGTGCCAGCAGTGACACGACCCAAGACAATTATGAGCAGTTCTTC.

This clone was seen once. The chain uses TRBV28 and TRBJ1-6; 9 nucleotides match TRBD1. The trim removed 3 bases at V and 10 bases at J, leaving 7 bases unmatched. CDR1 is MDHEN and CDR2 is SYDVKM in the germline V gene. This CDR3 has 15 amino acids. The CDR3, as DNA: TGTGCCAGCAGTTTGGGCGGGACAGGGAACTCACCCCTCCACTTT. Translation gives CASSLGGTGNSPLHF.

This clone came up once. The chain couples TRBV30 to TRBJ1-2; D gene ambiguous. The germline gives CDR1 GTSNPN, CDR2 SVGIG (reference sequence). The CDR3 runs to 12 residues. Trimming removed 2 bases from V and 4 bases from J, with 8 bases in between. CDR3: CAWSRSLYGYTF. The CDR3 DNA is TGTGCCTGGAGTCGGAGTCTCTATGGCTACACCTTC.

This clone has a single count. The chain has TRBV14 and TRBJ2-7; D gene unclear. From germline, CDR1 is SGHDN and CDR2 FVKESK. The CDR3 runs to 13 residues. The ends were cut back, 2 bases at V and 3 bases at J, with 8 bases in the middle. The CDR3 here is CASSQPHHYEQYF. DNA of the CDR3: TGTGCCAGCAGCCAACCACACCACTACGAGCAGTACTTC.

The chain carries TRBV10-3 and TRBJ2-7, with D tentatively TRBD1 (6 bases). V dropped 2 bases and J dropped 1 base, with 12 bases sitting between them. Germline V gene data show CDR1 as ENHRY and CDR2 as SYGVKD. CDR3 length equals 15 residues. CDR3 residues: CAISEAGVGSYEQYF. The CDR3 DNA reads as TGTGCCATCAGTGAGGCAGGGGTGGGATCCTACGAGCAGTACTTC.

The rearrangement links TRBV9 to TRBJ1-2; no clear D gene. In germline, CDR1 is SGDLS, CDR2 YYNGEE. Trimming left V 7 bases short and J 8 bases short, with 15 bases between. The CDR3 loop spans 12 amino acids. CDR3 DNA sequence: TGTGCCAGCGGGAGTGGCCGACTCGGCTACACCTTC. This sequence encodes CASGSGRLGYTF.